Below, 18 T cell receptor beta chains from the same sample are listed, as sequenced in a study of response to subunit inactivated influenza vaccine. MiXCR, applied by TCRdb to the RT-PCR reads, yields one record per CDR3 protein. This table has 700,000 to 800,000 distinct CDR3 sequences, 18% appearing once. The sample in question was PBMCs from blood, obtained more than 4 days after vaccination. The receptors were gathered from a man aged 50-59 years who received an inactivated influenza vaccine.

The V call is TRBV10-3, the J call TRBJ2-1; 10 bases are shared with TRBD2. CDR1 is ENHRY, CDR2 SYGVKD, per germline. This CDR3 has 15 amino acids. With 4 bases clipped from V and 7 bases from J, the junction kept 7 bases outside the gene matches. The CDR3 loop reads CAISALAGDINEQFF. CDR3 DNA sequence: TGTGCCATCAGTGCGCTAGCGGGAGATATTAATGAGCAGTTCTTC.

In this sample, this clonotype turned up a few times. The V and J genes are TRBV4-2 and TRBJ2-7, with 9 bases fitting TRBD1. CDR1 and CDR2 (germline): LGHNA, YNFKEQ. This CDR3 has 15 residues. Trimming removed 2 bases from V and 4 bases from J; junction bases left unmatched: 6. As DNA, the CDR3 is TGTGCCAGCAGCCAATTGACAGGGGGTTTTTACGAGCAGTACTTC. This codes for CASSQLTGGFYEQYF.

The chain couples TRBV20-1 to TRBJ1-1; D not certain. V lost 3 bases, J lost 0 bases, and 8 bases lay in between. CDR1 and CDR2 from the germline V gene are DFQATT and SNEGSKA (reference sequence). The length of the CDR3 is 13 residues. The CDR3, as DNA: TGCAGTGCTAGGGCCGGATTGAACACTGAAGCTTTCTTT. It specifies CSARAGLNTEAFF.

This clonotype was found many times. The J gene is TRBJ2-3, the V gene TRBV10-1; 8 nucleotides align to TRBD2. The germline V gene encodes CDR1 WNHNN and CDR2 SYGVQD (reference sequence). The CDR3 has 15 amino acids. Germline trimming cut 3 bases from V and 2 bases from J; bases unmatched to any gene: 4. The CDR3 sequence is CASSDGGGTTDTQYF. For the CDR3, the DNA is TGCGCCAGCAGTGATGGCGGGGGGACCACAGATACGCAGTATTTT.

V usage is TRBV20-1 and J usage is TRBJ2-5; D is possibly TRBD1 (6 bases). Germline CDR1 is DFQATT and CDR2 is SNEGSKA (reference sequence). V dropped 3 bases and J dropped 8 bases, with 22 bases sitting between them. The CDR3 extends over 15 amino acids. The CDR3: CSARSRSPQTGTQYF. DNA for the CDR3: TGCAGTGCTAGGTCTCGTTCGCCCCAGACAGGCACCCAGTACTTC.

V is TRBV5-6 and J is TRBJ2-7; 9 nucleotides line up with TRBD2. The CDR3 runs to 14 residues. The V gene end was trimmed by 0 bases and the J gene end by 6 bases; junction bases not matched to a gene: 4. CDR1 SGHDT and CDR2 YYEEEE come from the germline V gene. CDR3 protein: CASSLGGRAIEQYF. DNA for the CDR3: TGTGCCAGCAGCTTGGGCGGGAGGGCCATCGAGCAGTACTTC.

This clonotype showed up just a few times. The V and J genes are TRBV6-1 and TRBJ1-1; 7 bases line up with TRBD1. Trimming took 6 bases from V and 7 from J; bases not matched to a gene: 8. Germline V lookup: CDR1 MNHNS, CDR2 SASEGT. There are 13 residues in the CDR3. The CDR3 DNA reads TGTGCCAGCAGGAGACTCCGGGACAGTGAAGCTTTCTTT. Translated: CASRRLRDSEAFF.

V is TRBV29-1 and J is TRBJ1-6, with 8 bases identical to TRBD1. This CDR3 spans 14 amino acids. CDR1 SQVTM and CDR2 ANQGSEA come from the germline V gene. J gave up 13 bases and V 8 bases, and 16 bases lay outside the gene matches. The CDR3 region has the DNA TGCAGCCCGCGTGGGGGACAGGCATCGATGCCCCTCCACTTT. It specifies CSPRGGQASMPLHF.

This clonotype was recorded a few times. The chain uses TRBV12-3 or TRBV12-4 and TRBJ2-3, with 9 bases lining up with TRBD1. Germline trimming cut 5 bases from V and 2 bases from J; bases unmatched to any gene: 8. CDR3 length equals 16 residues. The CDR3 DNA is TGTGCCAGCAGTGTGGGACAGGGAATAGTCACAGATACGCAGTATTTT. Its translation: CASSVGQGIVTDTQYF.

The chain joins TRBV10-3 to TRBJ2-1; TRBD2 matches 9 bases. CDR3 length: 14 residues. Germline CDR1 reads ENHRY; CDR2 reads SYGVKD. V lost 3 bases and J lost 10; bases outside the gene matches: 7. The CDR3 DNA is TGTGCCATCAGTGACCGCGGGGGGGGCTGGGAGCAGTTCTTC. This codes for CAISDRGGGWEQFF.

A few counts support this clonotype. The gene calls are TRBV6-1 and TRBJ2-7; D call uncertain. The V end lost 8 bases, the J end lost 7 bases, and 18 bases lay between the germline ends. This CDR3 comprises 13 residues. From germline, CDR1 is MNHNS and CDR2 SASEGT. CDR3 amino acids: CASGETVPGEQYF. Written as DNA, the CDR3 is TGTGCCAGCGGCGAAACAGTTCCTGGAGAGCAGTACTTC.

This clonotype was seen only a few times. J is TRBJ1-6 and V is TRBV20-1; 9 nucleotides align to TRBD1. V shed 5 bases, J shed 9 bases, and the junction held 5 bases outside the gene matches. CDR3 length: 13 residues. CDR1 DFQATT and CDR2 SNEGSKA come from the germline V gene (reference sequence). The DNA for the CDR3 is TGCAGTGCTTGGGACAGGGATAGTTCACCCCTCCACTTT. As protein: CSAWDRDSSPLHF.

This chain links TRBV6-2 or TRBV6-3 with TRBJ2-5; D remains unclear. Germline CDR1 MNHEY, CDR2 SVGEGT. There are 13 residues in the CDR3. V lost 2 bases, J lost 5 bases, and 9 bases lay in between. The CDR3 sequence is CASSYVRWETQYF. The DNA for the CDR3 is TGTGCCAGCAGTTACGTCCGTTGGGAGACCCAGTACTTC.

The V call is TRBV6-2 or TRBV6-3, the J call TRBJ2-2, with TRBD2 identical over 12 bases. Losses at the gene ends were 7 bases for V and 1 base for J; bases not matched to a gene: 4. Germline CDR1 and CDR2: MNHEY and SVGEGT. The CDR3 runs to 16 residues. The CDR3 nucleotides read TGTGCCAGCAAGCGACTAGCGGGAGTGAACACCGGGGAGCTGTTTTTT. Translating it yields CASKRLAGVNTGELFF.

In nucleotides, the CDR3 is TGTGCCAGCTCACCGACCGGGACTAGCGGGTCCGAGCAGTACTTC. It translates to CASSPTGTSGSEQYF. This chain links TRBV18 with TRBJ2-7; 12 nucleotides align to TRBD2. V shed 3 bases, J shed 6 bases, and the junction held 6 bases outside the gene matches. Germline CDR1 KGHSH, CDR2 LQKENI. The CDR3 length is 15 residues.

In this sample, this clonotype turned up many times. This chain joins TRBV12-3 or TRBV12-4 and TRBJ2-5, with D possibly matching TRBD2 (6 bases). V lost 6 bases and J lost 1, with 12 bases in between. This CDR3 is 14 amino acids long. The CDR3 loop is CASSLTSSQETQYF. The CDR3 DNA follows: TGTGCCAGCAGCCTCACTAGCAGCCAAGAGACCCAGTACTTC.

This chain uses TRBV7-2 with TRBJ2-7, with TRBD2 matching over 15 bases. CDR3 size: 16 residues. The germline gives CDR1 SGHTA, CDR2 FQGNSA. V gave up 6 bases and J gave up 4 bases; unmatched junction bases: 7. The CDR3 loop is CASSRGLAGGIYEQYF. The CDR3 DNA reads TGTGCCAGCAGTCGGGGACTAGCGGGGGGCATATACGAGCAGTACTTC.

The CDR3 DNA follows: TGTGCCACCAGCAGAGATTGGGGGAACACTGAAGCTTTCTTT. This codes for CATSRDWGNTEAFF. This chain links TRBV15 with TRBJ1-1; D remains unclear. The germline CDR1 and CDR2 sequences are LNHNV and YYDKDF (reference sequence). The ends were cut back, 0 bases at V and 1 base at J, with 6 bases in the middle. The CDR3 is 14 residues long.